This TCR beta chain was profiled in a study of cytomegalovirus exposure and HLA in healthy donors. Study context: About 85 million unique TCRs from HLA-typed donors were held in an early release of data.

The primer mix had 60 Vbeta and 13 Jbeta primers. The protocol was immunoSEQ multiplex PCR, while the TCRdb copy is restricted to in-frame clones and leaves out a portion. The sample records about 130,000 clones, 70% to 80% being singletons. J lost 4 bases, V lost 4 bases, and 6 bases had no gene match. This CDR3 is built from 15 residues. Germline V gene data show CDR1 as LNHNV and CDR2 as YYDKDF (reference sequence). With regard to this clone: Its antigen remains unknown.

Findings and caveats of the study: V segments that were indistinguishable, TRBV6-2 and TRBV6-3 among them, were omitted from analysis. HLA alleles showed associations with about 17,000 TCR beta sequences in a later analysis, at a 0.05 false discovery rate. Confirmation in vitro established that a few CMV-associated chains were specific for CMV antigens.

This receptor was taken from a man aged 25-40 years in good health and CMV-seronegative. The sample consisted of PBMCs. The chain is built from TRBV15 and TRBJ2-2, with 7 bases lining up with TRBD1. CDR3 protein: CATSKTGTVTGELFF. DNA for the CDR3: TGTGCCACCAGCAAGACCGGGACAGTCACCGGGGAGCTGTTTTTT. Variable domain in full (rest from reference TRBV15 and TRBJ2-2): DAMVIQNPRYQVTQFGKPVTLSCSQTLNHNVMYWYQQKSSQAPKLLFHYYDKDFNNEADTPDNFQSRRPNTSFCFLDIRSPGLGDTAMYLCATSKTGTVTGELFFGEGSRLTVL.